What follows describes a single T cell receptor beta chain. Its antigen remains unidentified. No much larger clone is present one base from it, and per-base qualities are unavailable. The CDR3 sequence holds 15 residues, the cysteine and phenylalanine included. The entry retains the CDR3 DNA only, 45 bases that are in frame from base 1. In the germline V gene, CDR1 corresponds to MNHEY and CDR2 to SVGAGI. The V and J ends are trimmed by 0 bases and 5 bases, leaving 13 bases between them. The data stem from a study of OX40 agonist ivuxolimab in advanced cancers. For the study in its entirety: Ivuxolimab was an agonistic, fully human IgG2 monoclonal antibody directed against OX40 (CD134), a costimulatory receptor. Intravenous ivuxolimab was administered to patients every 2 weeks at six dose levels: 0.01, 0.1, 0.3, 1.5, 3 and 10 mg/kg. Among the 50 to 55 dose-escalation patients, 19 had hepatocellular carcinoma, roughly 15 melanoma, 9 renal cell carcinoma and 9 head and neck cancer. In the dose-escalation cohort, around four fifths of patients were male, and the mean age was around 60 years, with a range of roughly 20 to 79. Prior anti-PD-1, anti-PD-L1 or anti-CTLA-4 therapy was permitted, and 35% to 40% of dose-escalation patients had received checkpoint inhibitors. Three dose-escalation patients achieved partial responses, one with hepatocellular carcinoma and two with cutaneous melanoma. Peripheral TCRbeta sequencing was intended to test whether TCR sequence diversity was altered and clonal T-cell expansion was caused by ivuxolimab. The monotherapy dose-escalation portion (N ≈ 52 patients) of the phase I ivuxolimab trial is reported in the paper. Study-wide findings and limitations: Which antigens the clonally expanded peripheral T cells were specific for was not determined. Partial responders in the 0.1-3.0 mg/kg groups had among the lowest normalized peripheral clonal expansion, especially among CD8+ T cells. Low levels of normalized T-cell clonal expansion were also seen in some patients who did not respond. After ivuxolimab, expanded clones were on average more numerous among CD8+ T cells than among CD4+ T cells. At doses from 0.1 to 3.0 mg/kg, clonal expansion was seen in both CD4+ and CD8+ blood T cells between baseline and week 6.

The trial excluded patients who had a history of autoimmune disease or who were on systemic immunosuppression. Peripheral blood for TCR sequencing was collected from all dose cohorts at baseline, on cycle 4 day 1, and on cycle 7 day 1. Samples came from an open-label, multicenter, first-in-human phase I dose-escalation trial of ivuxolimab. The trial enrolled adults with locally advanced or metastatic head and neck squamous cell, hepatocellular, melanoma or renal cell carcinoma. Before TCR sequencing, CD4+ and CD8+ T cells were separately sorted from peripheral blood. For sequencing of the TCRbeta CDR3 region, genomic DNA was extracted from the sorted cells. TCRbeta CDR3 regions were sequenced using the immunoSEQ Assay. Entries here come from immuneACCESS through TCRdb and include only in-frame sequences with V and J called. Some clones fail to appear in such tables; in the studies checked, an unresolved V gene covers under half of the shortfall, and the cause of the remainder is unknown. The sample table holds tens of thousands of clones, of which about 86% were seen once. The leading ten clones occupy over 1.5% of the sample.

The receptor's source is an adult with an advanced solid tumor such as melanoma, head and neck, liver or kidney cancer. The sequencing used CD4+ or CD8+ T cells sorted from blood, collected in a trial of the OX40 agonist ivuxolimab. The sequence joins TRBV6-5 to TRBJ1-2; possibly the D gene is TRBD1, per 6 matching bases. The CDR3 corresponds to CASSYSDGGQYGYTF. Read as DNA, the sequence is TGTGCCAGCAGTTACTCGGATGGGGGCCAATATGGCTACACCTTC.